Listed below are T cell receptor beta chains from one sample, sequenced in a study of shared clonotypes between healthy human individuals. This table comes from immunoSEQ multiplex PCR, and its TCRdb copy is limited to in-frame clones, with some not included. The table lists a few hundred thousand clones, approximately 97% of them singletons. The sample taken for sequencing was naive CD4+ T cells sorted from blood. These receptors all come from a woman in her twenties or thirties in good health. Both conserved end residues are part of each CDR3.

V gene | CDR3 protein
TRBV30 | CAWSVRREKFF
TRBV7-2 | CASSLFQGADQPQHF
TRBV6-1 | CASRAGLSSYNEQFF
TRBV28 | CASSLSLGSYNEQFF
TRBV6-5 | CASRTETTNTEAFF
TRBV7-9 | CASSFSSGTEAFF
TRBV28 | CASSLGTVNEKLFF
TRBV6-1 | CASREDRGAFF
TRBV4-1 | CASSQPADTQYF
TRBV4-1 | CASSSQARTTMGEQYF
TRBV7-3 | CASSSQTTETQYF
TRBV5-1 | CASSRGDGVYNEQFF
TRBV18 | CASSPEQGLYEQYF
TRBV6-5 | CASSYSLFTGELFF
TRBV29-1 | CSALLSTDTQYF
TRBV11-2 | CASSLGRGIKSANTGELFF
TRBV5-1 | CASSWDGTDTQYF
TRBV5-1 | CASSLSRGETQYF
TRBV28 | CASELAGGLYNEQFF
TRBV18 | CASSPNGQGHNQPQHF
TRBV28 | CASRSDRGRLDTQYF
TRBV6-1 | CASSEIPPPMNTEAFF
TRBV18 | CASSPRTDLSLTF
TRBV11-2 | CASSATQNTEAFF
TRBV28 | CASSFLTETRNTEAFF
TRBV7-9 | CASSLAYQREVSPYNEQFF
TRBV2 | CASSEWAGGRNQPQHF
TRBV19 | CASSIAPGGGQETQYF
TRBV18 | CASSVGTPQETQYF
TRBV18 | CASSPSGTGADTQYF
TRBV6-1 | CASRHRGRDQPQHF
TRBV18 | CASSPRYRDTDTQYF
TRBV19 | CASSTQLAGSSYEQYF
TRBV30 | CAWSVGGAGEQYF
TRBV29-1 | CSVARGANEKLFF
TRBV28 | CASSSTRAPGDEQFF
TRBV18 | CASSPGTGGMNTEAFF
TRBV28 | CASSSRYEQYF
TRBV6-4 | CASSDQPGLAVDTQYF
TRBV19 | CASSSIGLAGITYNEQFF
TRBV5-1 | CASSLPGGETQYF
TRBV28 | CASSLKGPSYNEQFF
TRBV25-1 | CASSGGWGGNTIYF
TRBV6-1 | CASFPTWGNEKLFF
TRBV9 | CASSAHGTGPVQQYF